These 26 T cell receptor beta chains share one sample of origin, sequenced in a study of T cells in narcolepsy (dated by TCRdb to 2016 to 2018). Library method: the immunoSEQ multiplex PCR assay. In TCRdb, the immuneACCESS table is reduced to in-frame sequences with V and J assigned. These tables do not hold every clone; where another copy was compared, an unresolved V gene accounts for under half, and the others remain unexplained. This sample holds 30,000 to 35,000 clones; 80% to 85% were observed only once. Jointly, the top ten make up roughly 2.6% of the sample. The sequenced sample was CD45RA- memory CD4+ T cells from PBMCs. The intended sense of this specimen's cell subset or site label: memory T cells sorted ex vivo from peripheral blood. The receptors derive from a human donor with narcolepsy.

The rearrangement links TRBV18 to TRBJ2-7, with 10 bases aligning to TRBD2. V dropped 4 bases and J dropped 5; count of bases not matched to a gene: 5. Germline V lookup: CDR1 KGHSH, CDR2 LQKENI. The CDR3 loop spans 14 amino acids. CDR3 protein: CASSLSGRYNEQYF. CDR3 nucleotide sequence: TGTGCCAGCTCACTTAGCGGGAGGTACAACGAGCAGTACTTC.

The chain is built from TRBV5-1 and TRBJ2-3; D is ambiguous. CDR3 length equals 15 residues. V lost 0 bases to trimming and J lost 1 base, with 9 bases between them. Germline lookup yields CDR1 SGHRS and CDR2 YFSETQ. The CDR3 here is CASSLEGRGTDTQYF. In nucleotides, the CDR3 is TGCGCCAGCAGCTTGGAAGGACGTGGCACAGATACGCAGTATTTT.

This chain uses TRBV7-2 with TRBJ1-2, with D tentatively TRBD1 (5 bases). Germline V gene sequence: CDR1 SGHTA, CDR2 FQGNSA. The CDR3 consists of 13 residues. V lost 5 bases and J lost 6, with 13 bases in between. The CDR3 is CASSPRDSNGYTF. In DNA form, the CDR3 reads TGTGCCAGCAGCCCTCGAGACAGCAATGGCTACACCTTC. Full variable domain (remainder filled in from reference TRBV7-2 and TRBJ1-2): GAGVSQSPSNKVTEKGKDVELRCDPISGHTALYWYRQSLGQGLEFLIYFQGNSAPDKSGLPSDRFSAERTGGSVSTLTIQRTQQEDSAVYLCASSPRDSNGYTFGSGTRLTVV.

The rearrangement uses TRBV19 and TRBJ2-1; 11 bases are a match to TRBD2. The V gene end was trimmed by 7 bases and the J gene end by 2 bases; junction bases not matched to a gene: 4. This CDR3 comprises 15 residues. Germline CDR1 is LNHDA and CDR2 is SQIVND (reference sequence). For the CDR3, the DNA is TGTGCCAGTAAAGGGACTAGCGGTGCCTACAATGAGCAGTTCTTC. Encoded protein: CASKGTSGAYNEQFF.

This chain joins TRBV7-3 and TRBJ2-3; 11 bases match TRBD2. The V and J ends lost 4 bases and 6 bases, in that order; junction bases with no gene match: 9. This CDR3 comprises 16 residues. Germline CDR1 and CDR2: SGHTA and FQGTGA. CDR3 residues: CASSSKLAGVGDTQYF. DNA for the CDR3: TGTGCCAGCAGCTCAAAACTAGCGGGAGTGGGTGATACGCAGTATTTT.

The rearrangement joins TRBV2 to TRBJ2-3; D not resolved. The CDR3 is made up of 14 amino acids. V lost 6 bases, J lost 10 bases, and 20 bases lay in between. Germline V gene data show CDR1 as SNHLY and CDR2 as FYNNEI. As DNA, the CDR3 is TGTGCCAGCAGCCAAAATCCGTCCCCGGCTTCGCAGTATTTT. Residues: CASSQNPSPASQYF. Together with reference TRBV2 and TRBJ2-3, the CDR3 gives the full variable domain: EPEVTQTPSHQVTQMGQEVILRCVPISNHLYFYWYRQILGQKVEFLVSFYNNEISEKSEIFDDQFSVERPDGSNFTLKIRSTKLEDSAMYFCASSQNPSPASQYFGPGTRLTVL.

The gene calls are TRBV5-4 and TRBJ1-1; D not resolved. Trimming removed 2 bases from V and 1 base from J, with 9 bases in between. The CDR3 loop spans 14 amino acids. Germline CDR1 is SGHNT and CDR2 is YYREEE (reference sequence). The CDR3 here is CASSFDYGNTEAFF. CDR3 coding DNA: TGTGCCAGCAGCTTCGATTACGGGAACACTGAAGCTTTCTTT.

The rearrangement links TRBV6-6 to TRBJ2-7, with D perhaps matching TRBD1 (6 bases). CDR1 and CDR2 from the germline V gene are MNHNY and SVGAGI (reference sequence). Deletions cut 5 bases from V and 4 bases from J, with 12 bases between. This CDR3 is 13 amino acids long. The chain's CDR3 is CASSKNQGYEQYF. The CDR3 nucleotides read TGTGCCAGCAGTAAAAACCAGGGGTACGAGCAGTACTTC.

V usage is TRBV7-8 and J usage is TRBJ1-5; the D gene is possibly TRBD1 (6 bases). Germline CDR1 is SGHVS and CDR2 is FQNEAQ. V was clipped by 1 base and J by 7 bases, with 17 bases between them. The CDR3 loop spans 16 amino acids. In DNA, the CDR3 is TGTGCCAGCAGCTTAGGAACCTTACAGGGATCACAGCCCCAGCATTTT. Its translation: CASSLGTLQGSQPQHF.

The J gene is TRBJ2-7, the V gene TRBV19; either TRBD1 or TRBD2 may fit D (7 bases each). The V end was cut by 4 bases, the J end by 4 bases, with 11 bases between. Looked up from germline, CDR1 is LNHDA and CDR2 is SQIVND (reference sequence). There are 13 residues in the CDR3. The CDR3 sequence: CASSNQGGYEQYF. The CDR3 DNA sequence: TGTGCCAGTAGTAACCAGGGGGGGTACGAGCAGTACTTC.

The chain recombines TRBV11-3 with TRBJ2-7; D remains ambiguous. This CDR3 is built from 13 residues. V was shortened by 4 bases and J by 3 bases, with 10 bases between the two germline ends. CDR1 and CDR2 (germline): SGHNT, YENEEA. The CDR3 spells CASSSRPHYEQYF. CDR3 nucleotide sequence: TGTGCCAGCAGCTCCAGACCACACTACGAGCAGTACTTC.

Details on this clone: One end of the junction is discordant with germline, which a read error may explain. J is TRBJ1-2 and V is TRBV30; D remains ambiguous. Germline V gene data show CDR1 as GTSNPN and CDR2 as SVGIG (reference sequence). The CDR3 totals 10 residues. The CDR3: CAWSVRPFLF. As DNA, the CDR3 is TGTGCCTGGAGTGTACGACCTTTCCTCTTC.

This chain links TRBV11-2 with TRBJ2-5, with TRBD1 identical over 7 bases. Germline assignment: CDR1 SGHAT and CDR2 FQNNGV. V lost 3 bases and J lost 4; bases outside the gene matches: 8. This CDR3 contains 15 residues. The CDR3 here is CASSLYSTGAETQYF. The CDR3 nucleotides read TGTGCCAGCAGCTTGTATTCTACAGGGGCAGAGACCCAGTACTTC. Complete variable domain (other parts from reference TRBV11-2 and TRBJ2-5): EAGVAQSPRYKIIEKRQSVAFWCNPISGHATLYWYQQILGQGPKLLIQFQNNGVVDDSQLPKDRFSAERLKGVDSTLKIQPAKLEDSAVYLCASSLYSTGAETQYFGPGTRLLVL.

The gene calls are TRBV2 and TRBJ1-1; a possible D gene is TRBD1 (6 bases). The CDR3 contains 14 residues. The V gene's germline CDR1 is SNHLY and CDR2 FYNNEI. The germline V and J ends were trimmed by 6 bases and 4 bases, with 15 bases remaining between them. The CDR3, as DNA: TGTGCCAGCAGCTTGCAGGGGCCTTTCACTGAAGCTTTCTTT. It specifies CASSLQGPFTEAFF.

The chain links TRBV19 to TRBJ2-5, with 9 bases matching TRBD1. The CDR3 sequence is 14 residues long. V shed 5 bases, J shed 9 bases, and the junction held 10 bases outside the gene matches. Germline V gives CDR1 LNHDA, CDR2 SQIVND (reference sequence). CDR3 in DNA: TGTGCCAGTAGTTGGACAGGGGAGAATATGGCCCAGTACTTC. This translates into CASSWTGENMAQYF.

CDR3 region: CASSVAAGGYNEQFF. Written as DNA, the CDR3 is TGTGCCAGCAGCGTAGCAGCGGGGGGGTACAATGAGCAGTTCTTC. The genes are TRBV9 and TRBJ2-1; 10 positions agree with TRBD2. Germline loops: CDR1 SGDLS, CDR2 YYNGEE. With V trimmed by 0 bases and J by 4 bases, 1 base remained unmatched. The CDR3 runs to 15 residues.

The chain is built from TRBV6-1 and TRBJ1-6; tentative D call: TRBD1 (5 bases). Trimming pared 8 bases from V and 0 bases from J, leaving 8 bases between. The CDR3 is made up of 14 amino acids. From germline, CDR1 is MNHNS and CDR2 SASEGT. The CDR3 nucleotides are TGTGCCAGCGGGGCGAGCTCCTATAATTCACCCCTCCACTTT. This sequence encodes CASGASSYNSPLHF.

This chain's CDR3 is CASSTGQGRNTEAFF. Written as DNA, the CDR3 is TGTGCCAGCAGCACCGGACAGGGGAGGAACACTGAAGCTTTCTTT. The V call is TRBV7-2, the J call TRBJ1-1; 9 bases match TRBD1. The CDR3 sequence is 15 residues long. J lost 1 base, V lost 5 bases, and 5 bases had no gene match. Germline CDR1 SGHTA, CDR2 FQGNSA.

This chain uses TRBV6-1 with TRBJ1-5, with D possibly matching TRBD1 (5 bases). V was pared by 4 bases and J by 0 bases, with 13 bases between. Germline V gene lookup returns CDR1 MNHNS and CDR2 SASEGT. The CDR3 sequence is 16 residues long. CDR3 residues: CASSAIQGHSNQPQHF. CDR3 bases: TGTGCCAGCAGTGCGATCCAGGGCCATAGCAATCAGCCCCAGCATTTT.

The rearrangement joins TRBV11-3 to TRBJ2-5, with D uncertain. With 1 base removed from V and 3 bases from J, the gap between germline ends came to 6 bases. CDR1 and CDR2 from the germline V gene are SGHNT and YENEEA. This CDR3 comprises 13 residues. CDR3 protein: CASSLAQKETQYF. For the CDR3, the DNA is TGTGCCAGCAGCTTAGCCCAAAAAGAGACCCAGTACTTC.

In nucleotides, the CDR3 is TGCGCCAGCAGTGATAGTCATACCTACAATGAGCAGTTCTTC. It codes for CASSDSHTYNEQFF. The chain combines TRBV10-2 with TRBJ2-1, with D unclear. Trimming stripped 3 bases from V and 2 bases from J, with 8 bases between. This CDR3 contains 14 residues. Germline CDR1 reads WSHSY; CDR2 reads SAAADI.

This clone was counted once. The chain uses TRBV5-6 and TRBJ1-2, with 7 bases fitting TRBD1. V shed 2 bases, J shed 7 bases, and the junction held 5 bases outside the gene matches. Germline CDR1 is SGHDT and CDR2 is YYEEEE. The CDR3 covers 13 residues. The CDR3 DNA sequence: TGTGCCAGCAGCTTCGAGGGGGCGGGTGGCTACACCTTC. Protein product: CASSFEGAGGYTF.

The chain uses TRBV7-2 and TRBJ1-1, with D maybe TRBD1 (5 bases). The V end was cut by 2 bases, the J end by 11 bases, with 12 bases between. The CDR3 length is 12 residues. Germline CDR1 reads SGHTA; CDR2 reads FQGNSA. CDR3 coding DNA: TGTGCCAGCAGCTTAACCGGGACGAGGGCTTTCTTT. Residues: CASSLTGTRAFF. Full variable domain (remainder filled in from reference TRBV7-2 and TRBJ1-1): GAGVSQSPSNKVTEKGKDVELRCDPISGHTALYWYRQSLGQGLEFLIYFQGNSAPDKSGLPSDRFSAERTGGSVSTLTIQRTQQEDSAVYLCASSLTGTRAFFGQGTRLTVV.

In the case of this clone: The same CDR3 arises from other DNA sequences in this sample as well. The chain uses TRBV5-1 and TRBJ1-1; D unclear. Trimming took off 3 bases at V and 3 bases at J, with 6 bases between the two ends. This CDR3 region has 12 residues. Germline-derived CDR1 and CDR2 are SGHRS and YFSETQ. The CDR3 DNA reads TGCGCCAGCAGCTGGGGAGACACTGAAGCTTTCTTT. Its translation: CASSWGDTEAFF.

This clone has a handful of counts. V is TRBV21-1 and J is TRBJ1-6. TRBV21-1 is shown as a pseudogene. This CDR3 has 14 amino acids. The CDR3 is CASSKFRRVSPLHF. The CDR3 DNA is TGTGCCAGCAGCAAATTTCGGAGGGTTTCACCCCTCCACTTT.

The chain uses TRBV6-5 and TRBJ1-2; 11 nucleotides align to TRBD1. J gave up 8 bases and V 7 bases, and 9 bases lay outside the gene matches. The germline gives CDR1 MNHEY, CDR2 SVGAGI. The CDR3 is 14 amino acids. This chain's CDR3 is CASNMDRGLSGYTF. The CDR3 nucleotides are TGTGCCAGCAATATGGACAGGGGGCTGAGCGGCTACACCTTC.